One sample yielded the 19 T cell receptor beta chains listed below, sequenced in a study of cytomegalovirus exposure and HLA in healthy donors. Some clones are missing from TCRdb's copy, which holds only in-frame ones; the method was immunoSEQ multiplex PCR. This sample has some 49,000 clones, with roughly 92% found just once. The sample was PBMCs. These receptors came from a man between 18 and 35 years old in good health and CMV-seronegative.

The chain uses TRBV6-5 and TRBJ2-7, with 10 nucleotides matching TRBD1. After removal of 4 bases from V and 4 bases from J, the junction contained 7 bases not matched to a gene. The germline gives CDR1 MNHEY, CDR2 SVGAGI. This CDR3 contains 15 residues. Written as DNA, the CDR3 is TGTGCCAGCAGTTCCCCGACAGGGGGCCCTTACGAGCAGTACTTC. Translation gives CASSSPTGGPYEQYF.

This sequence joins TRBV6-1 and TRBJ1-5; D is ambiguous. This CDR3 has 13 amino acids. Trimming pared 6 bases from V and 3 bases from J, leaving 9 bases between. CDR1 MNHNS and CDR2 SASEGT come from the germline V gene. The CDR3 DNA follows: TGTGCCAGCAGAGAACATGTCAATCAGCCCCAGCATTTT. Protein: CASREHVNQPQHF.

The chain links TRBV19 to TRBJ2-1; 7 bases match TRBD1. Germline V gene lookup returns CDR1 LNHDA and CDR2 SQIVND (reference sequence). V gave up 7 bases and J gave up 4 bases; unmatched junction bases: 7. CDR3 size: 14 residues. The DNA of the CDR3 is TGTGCCAGTACCGCGACAGGGTCGTACAATGAGCAGTTCTTC. It specifies CASTATGSYNEQFF.

The V call is TRBV4-2, the J call TRBJ2-5; 7 bases are a match to TRBD2. The J segment lost 3 bases and the V segment lost 2 bases, leaving 18 bases of the junction unmatched. The CDR3 runs 19 residues. The germline V gene encodes CDR1 LGHNA and CDR2 YNFKEQ. The CDR3 coding sequence is TGTGCCAGCAGCCAAACAGCCACCGCTAGCGGAGGTCTAGAAGAGACCCAGTACTTC. Translated, it gives CASSQTATASGGLEETQYF.

The rearrangement uses TRBV10-3 and TRBJ2-1, with 7 bases that match TRBD2. This CDR3 is 16 amino acids long. The V segment lost 0 bases and the J segment 4 bases; nucleotides outside the gene matches: 6. Germline-derived CDR1 and CDR2 are ENHRY and SYGVKD. This CDR3 is CAISESAGTTYNEQFF. Written as DNA, the CDR3 is TGTGCCATCAGTGAGTCGGCGGGGACTACTTACAATGAGCAGTTCTTC.

This clone turned up a few times. The chain links TRBV2 to TRBJ1-1; a weak D match, TRBD1 (5 bases). The CDR3 is 16 amino acids. Trimming left V 6 bases short and J 5 bases short, with 22 bases between. Germline-derived CDR1 and CDR2 are SNHLY and FYNNEI. CDR3 DNA: TGTGCCAGCAGCAAAAATGGGGCAGGGAGGGAAACTGAAGCTTTCTTT. Residues: CASSKNGAGRETEAFF.

The count of this clone is one. This CDR3 reads CASRGQGANGRSTEAFF. The CDR3 DNA reads as TGTGCCAGTAGAGGACAGGGGGCAAATGGACGGAGCACTGAAGCTTTCTTT. The rearrangement joins TRBV19 to TRBJ1-1, with 11 positions matching TRBD1. The J segment lost 4 bases and the V segment lost 6 bases, leaving 13 bases of the junction unmatched. CDR1 LNHDA and CDR2 SQIVND come from the germline V gene (reference sequence). CDR3 length: 17 residues.

J is TRBJ1-5 and V is TRBV6-6, with D possibly matching TRBD1 (5 bases). The CDR3 covers 16 residues. Germline V gene lookup returns CDR1 MNHNY and CDR2 SVGAGI (reference sequence). Trimming pared 2 bases from V and 7 bases from J, leaving 18 bases between. CDR3 sequence (DNA): TGTGCCAGCAGTTACCCTGGTACCTGGGGCTTACAGCCCCAGCATTTT. It specifies CASSYPGTWGLQPQHF.

This clone was observed a few times. This CDR3 is CASSESQYTNEKLFF. Here the CDR3 DNA reads TGTGCCAGCAGTGAATCTCAGTATACTAATGAAAAACTGTTTTTT. The genes are TRBV25-1 and TRBJ1-4, with D unresolved. V was clipped by 1 base and J by 2 bases, with 8 bases between them. Germline CDR1 reads MGHDK; CDR2 reads SYGVNS. The CDR3 spans 15 residues.

In the case of this clone: At the DNA level, this CDR3 is encoded by other sequences in the same sample as well. The gene calls are TRBV27 and TRBJ2-7; perhaps TRBD1 as D (5 bases). CDR1 is MNHEY, CDR2 SMNVEV, per germline (reference sequence). Trimming pared 2 bases from V and 4 bases from J, leaving 6 bases between. The CDR3 length is 12 residues. The CDR3 nucleotides read TGTGCCAGCAGTTTAAGGGGATACGAGCAGTACTTC. The encoded protein is CASSLRGYEQYF.

V and J are TRBV11-3 and TRBJ2-5, with TRBD2 matching 7 bases. The CDR3 runs 15 residues. CDR1 SGHNT and CDR2 YENEEA come from the germline V gene. V shed 5 bases, J shed 6 bases, and the junction held 12 bases outside the gene matches. The CDR3 nucleotides read TGTGCCAGCAGCCTCCGGACTAGTGGTGCGAAGACCCAGTACTTC. The encoded protein is CASSLRTSGAKTQYF.

The rearrangement links TRBV13 to TRBJ1-1; 9 positions match TRBD1. Looked up from germline, CDR1 is PRHDT and CDR2 is FYEKMQ (reference sequence). V trimming: 1 base; J trimming: 7 bases; junction bases outside the gene matches: 13. The CDR3 extends over 17 amino acids. The CDR3 nucleotides are TGTGCCAGCAGCTTAGAGAACAGGGGGCGCCGGGTAAGTGAAGCTTTCTTT. This sequence encodes CASSLENRGRRVSEAFF.

The chain couples TRBV7-3 to TRBJ2-2; tentatively, D is TRBD1 (5 bases). Germline-derived CDR1 and CDR2 are SGHTA and FQGTGA. The V end was cut by 6 bases, the J end by 6 bases, with 11 bases between. The CDR3 spans 13 residues. Here the CDR3 reads CASRQTQAGELFF. The CDR3 nucleotides are TGTGCCAGCAGACAAACACAGGCCGGGGAGCTGTTTTTT.

This clone was counted only a few times. V and J are TRBV28 and TRBJ2-2; 10 bases agree with TRBD1. This CDR3 is built from 15 residues. V was pared by 4 bases and J by 5 bases, with 4 bases of the junction left unmatched. The germline CDR1 and CDR2 sequences are MDHEN and SYDVKM. DNA for the CDR3: TGTGCCAGCAGTTCCGGGACAGGGGAAACCGGGGAGCTGTTTTTT. Translating gives CASSSGTGETGELFF.

The chain uses TRBV18 and TRBJ2-1, with TRBD1 identical over 9 bases. CDR3 length equals 14 residues. Germline lookup yields CDR1 KGHSH and CDR2 LQKENI. Losses at the gene ends were 5 bases for V and 4 bases for J; bases not matched to a gene: 3. The CDR3 spells CASSSDRGYNEQFF. The CDR3 nucleotides read TGTGCCAGCTCATCTGACAGGGGGTACAATGAGCAGTTCTTC.

A note on this clone: Mismatch with germline at one junction end may stem from a read error. V and J are TRBV7-7 and TRBJ2-3; TRBD2 agrees at 9 bases. The length of the CDR3 is 19 residues. Germline V gene data show CDR1 as SSHAT and CDR2 as FNYEAQ (reference sequence). CDR3 sequence (DNA): TGTGCTAGCAGCTTAGTTCGGGTACTAGCGGGCCTTAGCACAGATACGCAGTATTTT. Translating it yields CASSLVRVLAGLSTDTQYF.

The V and J genes are TRBV7-8 and TRBJ2-1; 9 positions agree with TRBD2. The CDR3 spans 17 residues. V shed 4 bases and J 1 base; nucleotides not matched to a gene: 8. Per the germline V gene, CDR1 is SGHVS and CDR2 is FQNEAQ. DNA of the CDR3: TGTGCCAGCAGCTCAAACATAGCGGGAGTGTCCTACAATGAGCAGTTCTTC. Translated: CASSSNIAGVSYNEQFF.

J is TRBJ1-1 and V is TRBV11-2; D might be TRBD1 (5 bases). V was pared by 1 base and J by 1 base, with 7 bases between. The CDR3 spans 14 residues. Germline V CDR1 and CDR2: SGHAT, FQNNGV. CDR3 coding DNA: TGTGCCAGCAGCTTAGGGCAGGGGAACACTGAAGCTTTCTTT. This encodes CASSLGQGNTEAFF.

The V call is TRBV6-5, the J call TRBJ1-2; unclear D gene. V was cut by 0 bases and J by 8 bases, with 10 bases left in between. CDR1 MNHEY and CDR2 SVGAGI come from the germline V gene. CDR3 length equals 13 residues. DNA of the CDR3: TGTGCCAGCAGTTACTCGTTCGGGAGCGGCTACACCTTC. Translation gives CASSYSFGSGYTF.